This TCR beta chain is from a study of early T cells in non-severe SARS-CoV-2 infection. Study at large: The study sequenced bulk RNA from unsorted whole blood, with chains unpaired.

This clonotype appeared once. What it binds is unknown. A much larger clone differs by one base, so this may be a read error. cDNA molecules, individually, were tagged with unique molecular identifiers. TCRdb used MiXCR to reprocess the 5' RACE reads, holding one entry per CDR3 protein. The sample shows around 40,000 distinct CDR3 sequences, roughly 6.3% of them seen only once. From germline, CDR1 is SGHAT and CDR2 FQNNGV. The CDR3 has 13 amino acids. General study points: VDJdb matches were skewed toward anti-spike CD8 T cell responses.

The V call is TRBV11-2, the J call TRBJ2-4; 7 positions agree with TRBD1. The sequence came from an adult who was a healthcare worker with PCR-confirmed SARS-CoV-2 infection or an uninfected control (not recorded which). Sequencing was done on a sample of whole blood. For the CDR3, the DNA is TGTACCAGCAGCCAGACAGGGATGAACATTCAGTACTTC. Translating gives CTSSQTGMNIQYF.